Below, one T cell receptor (beta chain) is given with its context. The data derive from a study of patients and donors after allogeneic stem cell transplantation. TCRdb ran MiXCR on the RT-PCR reads and lists one entry per CDR3 protein. This table has about 74,000 distinct CDR3 sequences, around 27% appearing once. Germline V CDR1 and CDR2: GTSNPN, SVGIG (reference sequence). Trimming took 4 bases from V and 4 from J, leaving 10 bases between them. The CDR3 is 12 amino acids. The clonotype comes from a human donor who was either an allogeneic HSCT recipient or a stem cell or donor lymphocyte infusion donor (not recorded which). It is not recorded whose cells these are; they may come from a transplant donor. Sequencing was performed on blood, either unsorted or a sorted T cell fraction (not recorded which). The rearrangement links TRBV30 to TRBJ2-5, with D possibly matching TRBD2 (7 bases). CDR3 nucleotide sequence: TGTGCCTGGACAGGGGAGGGAGAGACCCAGTACTTC. It codes for CAWTGEGETQYF. Complete variable domain (other parts from reference TRBV30 and TRBJ2-5): SQTIHQWPATLVQPVGSPLSLECTVEGTSNPNLYWYRQAAGRGLQLLFYSVGIGQISSEVPQNLSASRPQDRQFILSSKKLLLSDSGFYLCAWTGEGETQYFGPGTRLLVL.